This TCR beta chain is from a study of monozygotic twins with inflammatory bowel disease. Addition of UMIs with a 6-nucleotide sample barcode was achieved by template switching. With the 5' RACE reads reprocessed, TCRdb shows one record per CDR3 protein and no DNA. The data include 150,000 to 200,000 distinct CDR3 sequences; the top ten clones carry around 6.8%. Findings of the study overall: Relative to healthy twins, IBD patients had fewer clonotypes in common with others, a gap that was especially apparent with disease activity. With inverse Simpson as the measure, TCRbeta diversity was lower in IBD patients than in healthy co-twins.

CDR1 is LGHNA, CDR2 YSLEER, per germline. This CDR3 has 15 amino acids. Regarding this clonotype: Antigen unknown.

This clonotype was sampled from a human donor with ulcerative colitis or Crohn's disease, or a healthy co-twin of an affected twin (not recorded which). The genes are TRBV4-3 and TRBJ1-5. Sequenced: blood. CDR3 residues: CASSQDRGSSQPQHF.